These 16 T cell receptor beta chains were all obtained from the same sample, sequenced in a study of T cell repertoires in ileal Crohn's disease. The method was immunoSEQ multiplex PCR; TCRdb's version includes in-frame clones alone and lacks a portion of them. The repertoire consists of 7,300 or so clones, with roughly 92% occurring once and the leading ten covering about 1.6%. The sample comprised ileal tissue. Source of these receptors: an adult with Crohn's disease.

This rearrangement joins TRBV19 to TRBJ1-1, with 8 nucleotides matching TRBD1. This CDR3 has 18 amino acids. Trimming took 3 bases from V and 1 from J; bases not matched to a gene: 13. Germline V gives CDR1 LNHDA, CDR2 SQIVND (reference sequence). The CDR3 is CASSMSVRGPTKNTEAFF. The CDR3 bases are TGTGCCAGTAGTATGTCTGTCAGGGGGCCAACAAAGAACACTGAAGCTTTCTTT.

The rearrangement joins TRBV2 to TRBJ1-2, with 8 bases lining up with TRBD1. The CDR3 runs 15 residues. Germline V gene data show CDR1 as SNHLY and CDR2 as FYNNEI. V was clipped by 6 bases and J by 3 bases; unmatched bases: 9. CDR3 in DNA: TGTGCCAGCAGGTCGGGGGCAGGGGGCGACTATGGCTACACCTTC. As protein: CASRSGAGGDYGYTF.

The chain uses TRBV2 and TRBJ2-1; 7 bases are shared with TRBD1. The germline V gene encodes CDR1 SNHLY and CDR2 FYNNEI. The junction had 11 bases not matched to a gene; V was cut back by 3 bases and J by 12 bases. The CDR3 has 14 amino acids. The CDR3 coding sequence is TGTGCCAGCAGTGAGGGACAGTTTAACGCTGGGCAGTTCTTC. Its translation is CASSEGQFNAGQFF.

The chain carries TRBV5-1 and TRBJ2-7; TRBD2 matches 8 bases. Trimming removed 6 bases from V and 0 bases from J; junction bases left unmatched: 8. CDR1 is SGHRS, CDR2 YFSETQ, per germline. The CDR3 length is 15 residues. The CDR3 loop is CASTRGGSGSYEQYF. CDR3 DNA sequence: TGCGCCAGCACCCGCGGGGGGTCCGGCTCCTACGAGCAGTACTTC.

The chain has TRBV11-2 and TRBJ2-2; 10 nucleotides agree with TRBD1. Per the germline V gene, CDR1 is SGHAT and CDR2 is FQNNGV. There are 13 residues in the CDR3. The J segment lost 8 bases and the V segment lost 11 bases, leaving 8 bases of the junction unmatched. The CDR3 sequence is CADRQGASGELFF. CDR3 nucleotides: TGTGCCGATAGACAGGGGGCTTCTGGGGAGCTGTTTTTT.

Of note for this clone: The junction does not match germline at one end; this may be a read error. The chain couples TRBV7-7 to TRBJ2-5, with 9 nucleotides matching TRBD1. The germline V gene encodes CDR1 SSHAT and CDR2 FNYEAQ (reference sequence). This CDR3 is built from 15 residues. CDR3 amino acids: CASSPWTGVKETQYF. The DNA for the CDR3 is TGTGCTAGCAGCCCTTGGACAGGGGTAAAAGAGACCCAGTACTTC.

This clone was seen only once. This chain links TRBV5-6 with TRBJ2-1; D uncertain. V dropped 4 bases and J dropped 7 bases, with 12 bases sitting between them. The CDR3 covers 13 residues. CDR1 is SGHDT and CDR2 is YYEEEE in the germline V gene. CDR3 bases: TGTGCCAGCAGCCGAGGCAGATTTAATGAGCAGTTCTTC. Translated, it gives CASSRGRFNEQFF.

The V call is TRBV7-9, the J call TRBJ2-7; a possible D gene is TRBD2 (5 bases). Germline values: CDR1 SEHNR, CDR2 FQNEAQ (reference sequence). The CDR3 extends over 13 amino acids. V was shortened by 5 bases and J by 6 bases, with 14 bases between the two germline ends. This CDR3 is CASSLTREGEQYF. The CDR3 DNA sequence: TGTGCCAGCAGCCTCACCCGGGAAGGCGAGCAGTACTTC.

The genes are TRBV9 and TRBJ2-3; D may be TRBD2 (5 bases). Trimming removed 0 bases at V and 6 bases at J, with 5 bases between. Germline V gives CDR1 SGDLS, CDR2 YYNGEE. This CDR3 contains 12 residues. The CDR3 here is CASSVGRDTQYF. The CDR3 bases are TGTGCCAGCAGCGTAGGGAGGGATACGCAGTATTTT.

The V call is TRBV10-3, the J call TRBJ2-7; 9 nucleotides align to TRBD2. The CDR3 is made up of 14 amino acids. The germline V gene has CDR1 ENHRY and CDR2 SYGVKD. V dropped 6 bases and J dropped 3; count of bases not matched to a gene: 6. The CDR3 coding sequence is TGTGCCATCAGGCTGACTAGCGGCCACTACGAGCAGTACTTC. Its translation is CAIRLTSGHYEQYF.

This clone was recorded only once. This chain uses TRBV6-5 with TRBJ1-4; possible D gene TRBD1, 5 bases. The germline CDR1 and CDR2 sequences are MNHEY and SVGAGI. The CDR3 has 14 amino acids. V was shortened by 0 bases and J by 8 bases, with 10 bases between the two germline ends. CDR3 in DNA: TGTGCCAGCAGTTACTCTTTCAGGGAAGAAAAACTGTTTTTT. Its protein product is CASSYSFREEKLFF.

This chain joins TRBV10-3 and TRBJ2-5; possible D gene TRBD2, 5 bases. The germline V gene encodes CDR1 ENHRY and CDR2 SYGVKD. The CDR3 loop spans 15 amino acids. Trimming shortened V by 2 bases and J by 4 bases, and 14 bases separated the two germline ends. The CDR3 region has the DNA TGTGCCATCAGTGAGAACCGGGGAGTTGGAGAGACCCAGTACTTC. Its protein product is CAISENRGVGETQYF.

CDR3 sequence reads: CASSRGETQYF. The DNA of the CDR3 is TGTGCCAGCAGCCGAGGAGAGACCCAGTACTTC. This chain uses TRBV7-9 with TRBJ2-5; D is ambiguous. CDR1 and CDR2 from the germline V gene are SEHNR and FQNEAQ (reference sequence). V lost 5 bases to trimming and J lost 4 bases, with 5 bases between them. The length of the CDR3 is 11 residues.

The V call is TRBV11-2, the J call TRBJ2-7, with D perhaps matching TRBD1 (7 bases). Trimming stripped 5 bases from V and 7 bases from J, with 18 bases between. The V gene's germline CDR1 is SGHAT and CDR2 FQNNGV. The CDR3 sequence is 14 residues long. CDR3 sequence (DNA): TGTGCCAGCAGCCTTTCCCAGGGGGGTGGTGAGCAGTACTTC. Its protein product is CASSLSQGGGEQYF.

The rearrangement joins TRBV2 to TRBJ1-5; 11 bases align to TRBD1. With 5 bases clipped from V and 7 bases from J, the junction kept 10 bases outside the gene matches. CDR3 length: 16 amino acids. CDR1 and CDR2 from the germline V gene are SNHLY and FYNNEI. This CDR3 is CASSPGTGGTRQPQHF. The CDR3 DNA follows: TGTGCCAGCAGTCCGGGGACAGGGGGTACTAGGCAGCCCCAGCATTTT.

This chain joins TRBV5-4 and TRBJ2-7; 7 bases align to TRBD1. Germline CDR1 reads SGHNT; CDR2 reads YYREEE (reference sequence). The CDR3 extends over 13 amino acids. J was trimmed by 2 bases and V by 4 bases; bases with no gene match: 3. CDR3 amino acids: CASSVGTAYEQYF. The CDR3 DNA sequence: TGTGCCAGCAGCGTTGGGACAGCCTACGAGCAGTACTTC.